What follows is one TCR beta chain and its context. CDR3 length: 15 residues. Germline loops: CDR1 LNHDA, CDR2 SQIVND (reference sequence). The junction had 4 bases not matched to a gene; V was cut back by 3 bases and J by 3 bases. The data derive from a study of blood T cell repertoires in COVID-19. Study background: T cells, B-cell-depleted T cells, or PBMCs supplied cDNA or gDNA.

Data came from immunoSEQ multiplex PCR; TCRdb stores just in-frame clones and leaves some out. The table shows under 150,000 clones, with approximately 87% occurring only once. This sequence originates from a man younger than 45 with acute or convalescent COVID-19. V is TRBV19 and J is TRBJ1-2; 10 nucleotides match TRBD1. Sample: peripheral blood. The CDR3, as DNA: TGTGCCAGTAGTATTGACAGGGGGCGCGACTATGGCTACACCTTC. This encodes CASSIDRGRDYGYTF.